These 30 T cell receptor beta chains were sequenced from one sample in a study of graft-versus-host responses after intestinal transplantation. These TCRs' antigens remain unknown. Using immunoSEQ multiplex PCR, the repertoire was profiled, and TCRdb retains in-frame clones only, with some absent. This sample has about 120,000 clones; 90% occur once, and the top ten carry roughly 0.2%. The input for sequencing was unstimulated CD4+ T cells sorted from spleen or lymph node cells, taken before intestinal transplant. These TCRs come from a human donor who received an intestinal transplant.

This clone was counted a single time. The chain recombines TRBV5-4 with TRBJ2-5; 7 bases map to TRBD1. The germline gives CDR1 SGHNT, CDR2 YYREEE (reference sequence). The length of the CDR3 is 14 residues. With V trimmed by 0 bases and J by 2 bases, 1 base remained unmatched. The CDR3 reads CASSLDRGQETQYF. In DNA, the CDR3 is TGTGCCAGCAGCTTGGACAGGGGTCAAGAGACCCAGTACTTC.

Note on this clone: Within the sample, other DNA sequences also encode this same CDR3. The chain couples TRBV6-5 to TRBJ1-1, with 7 bases identical to TRBD1. J lost 2 bases, V lost 6 bases, and 3 bases had no gene match. This CDR3 has 13 residues. The germline gives CDR1 MNHEY, CDR2 SVGAGI. CDR3 protein: CASSRTGNTEAFF. The CDR3 coding sequence is TGTGCCAGCAGCAGGACAGGAAACACTGAAGCTTTCTTT.

J is TRBJ2-1 and V is TRBV29-1; 8 bases align to TRBD2. Germline loops: CDR1 SQVTM, CDR2 ANQGSEA. CDR3 length equals 14 residues. The trim removed 4 bases at V and 9 bases at J, leaving 11 bases unmatched. CDR3 region: CSVGGLALRGEQFF. The CDR3 DNA reads as TGCAGCGTTGGAGGACTAGCCCTCAGGGGTGAGCAGTTCTTC.

In nucleotides, the CDR3 is TGCGCCAGCAGCACCGGGACTAGCGGGAGGGCTGAGCAGTACTTC. Residues: CASSTGTSGRAEQYF. J is TRBJ2-7 and V is TRBV5-1; 16 nucleotides match TRBD2. CDR1 and CDR2 (germline): SGHRS, YFSETQ. V lost 4 bases, J lost 7 bases, and 5 bases stayed unmatched. The CDR3 covers 15 residues.

This sequence joins TRBV6-5 and TRBJ1-1, with D possibly being TRBD1 (5 bases). V was cut by 6 bases and J by 4 bases, with 18 bases left in between. The CDR3 covers 15 residues. Germline V CDR1 and CDR2: MNHEY, SVGAGI. CDR3 sequence (DNA): TGTGCCAGCAGCCGGAACCCGGGGGACGGCACTGAAGCTTTCTTT. Protein sequence: CASSRNPGDGTEAFF.

V gene TRBV5-1 combines with J gene TRBJ2-3, with D possibly matching TRBD1 (6 bases). V lost 1 base, J lost 3 bases, and 15 bases lay in between. The CDR3 sequence is 16 residues long. Germline CDR1 reads SGHRS; CDR2 reads YFSETQ. Here the CDR3 DNA reads TGCGCCAGCAGCTTGTTTCGTGTGCAGGGGACAGATACGCAGTATTTT. Amino acids: CASSLFRVQGTDTQYF.

The chain has TRBV6-4 and TRBJ2-7; D is unresolved. Trimming took 4 bases from V and 0 from J, leaving 16 bases between them. This CDR3 region has 16 residues. CDR1 is MRHNA, CDR2 SNTAGT, per germline. The CDR3 DNA reads TGTGCCAGCAGTGCTTTCCTCGAAAACAGCTCCTACGAGCAGTACTTC. This translates into CASSAFLENSSYEQYF.

The CDR3 loop reads CASSLTGNQPQHF. The DNA of the CDR3 is TGTGCCAGCAGTCTCACAGGGAATCAGCCCCAGCATTTT. This sequence joins TRBV6-5 and TRBJ1-5; D is perhaps TRBD1 (6 bases). The CDR3 totals 13 residues. V was clipped by 5 bases and J by 4 bases, with 9 bases between them. Germline CDR1 reads MNHEY; CDR2 reads SVGAGI.

For the CDR3, the DNA is TGTGCCAGCAGTACCGTCGGCGGCGGGGACTATGGCTACACCTTC. Its translation is CASSTVGGGDYGYTF. The chain has TRBV27 and TRBJ1-2; D ambiguous. Between the trimmed V and J ends, which lost 5 bases and 3 bases, there was a span of 16 bases. CDR1 and CDR2 from the germline V gene are MNHEY and SMNVEV (reference sequence). The CDR3 contains 15 residues.

V is TRBV18 and J is TRBJ2-7, with 14 nucleotides matching TRBD2. The J segment lost 0 bases and the V segment lost 4 bases, leaving 5 bases of the junction unmatched. The CDR3 extends over 17 amino acids. From germline, CDR1 is KGHSH and CDR2 LQKENI. The CDR3 loop is CASSLAGTSGSSYEQYF. Written as DNA, the CDR3 is TGTGCCAGCTCACTTGCAGGGACTAGCGGGAGCTCCTACGAGCAGTACTTC.

This sequence joins TRBV4-1 and TRBJ1-5, with TRBD1 matching 9 bases. The germline V gene encodes CDR1 MGHRA and CDR2 YSYEKL. V lost 1 base to trimming and J lost 5 bases; unmatched junction nucleotides: 9. CDR3 length: 17 amino acids. Here the CDR3 reads CASSQGGGTGRDQPQHF. CDR3 bases: TGCGCCAGCAGCCAAGGGGGTGGGACAGGGAGGGATCAGCCCCAGCATTTT.

V usage is TRBV13 and J usage is TRBJ2-1; weak D call: TRBD2 (6 bases). The germline V and J ends were trimmed by 3 bases and 10 bases, with 13 bases remaining between them. CDR1 is PRHDT and CDR2 is FYEKMQ in the germline V gene (reference sequence). The CDR3 sequence is 13 residues long. The CDR3 sequence: CASSFAKGGEQFF. The CDR3 coding sequence is TGTGCCAGCAGCTTTGCCAAAGGAGGGGAGCAGTTCTTC.

As to this clone: Other nucleotide sequences from this sample produce the same CDR3. The J gene is TRBJ1-1, the V gene TRBV2; D is perhaps TRBD1 (6 bases). V dropped 6 bases and J dropped 1 base, with 9 bases sitting between them. The CDR3 runs 13 residues. Germline CDR1 is SNHLY and CDR2 is FYNNEI. As DNA, the CDR3 is TGTGCCAGCAGGGGGGACAAGAACACTGAAGCTTTCTTT. It encodes CASRGDKNTEAFF.

The chain carries TRBV2 and TRBJ1-6; D may be TRBD1 (6 bases). V was clipped by 7 bases and J by 10 bases, with 17 bases between them. CDR3 length: 14 amino acids. The germline V gene encodes CDR1 SNHLY and CDR2 FYNNEI. The CDR3 DNA reads as TGTGCCAGCATATCTCAGGGGCGATTATCACCCCTCCACTTT. It yields the protein CASISQGRLSPLHF.

The V gene is TRBV28, the J gene TRBJ1-2; the match to TRBD1 covers 11 bases. Looked up from germline, CDR1 is MDHEN and CDR2 is SYDVKM. Trimming removed 3 bases from V and 6 bases from J; junction bases left unmatched: 6. The CDR3 has 15 residues. The CDR3 is CASSFRTGGTNGYTF. CDR3 in DNA: TGTGCCAGCAGTTTTAGGACAGGGGGCACGAATGGCTACACCTTC.

J is TRBJ1-5 and V is TRBV2; D unclear. V was shortened by 8 bases and J by 5 bases, with 13 bases between the two germline ends. Germline V gene sequence: CDR1 SNHLY, CDR2 FYNNEI. The CDR3 is 13 residues long. The DNA for the CDR3 is TGTGCCAGCGGTCGGGAACTATATCAGCCCCAGCATTTT. It specifies CASGRELYQPQHF. Filled out from reference TRBV2 and TRBJ1-5, the complete variable domain reads EPEVTQTPSHQVTQMGQEVILRCVPISNHLYFYWYRQILGQKVEFLVSFYNNEISEKSEIFDDQFSVERPDGSNFTLKIRSTKLEDSAMYFCASGRELYQPQHFGDGTRLSIL.

The count of this clone is one. The chain employs TRBV30 and TRBJ2-2; D might be TRBD2 (7 bases). V gave up 3 bases and J gave up 5 bases, with 16 bases separating them. This CDR3 has 15 residues. Germline lookup yields CDR1 GTSNPN and CDR2 SVGIG (reference sequence). In DNA, the CDR3 is TGTGCCTGGAGGGGGGGGCCCCTCCTGACCGGGGAGCTGTTTTTT. Its translation is CAWRGGPLLTGELFF.

The chain joins TRBV5-1 to TRBJ2-7, with D perhaps matching TRBD2 (6 bases). This CDR3 comprises 16 residues. V was shortened by 0 bases and J by 3 bases, with 16 bases between the two germline ends. The germline CDR1 and CDR2 sequences are SGHRS and YFSETQ. CDR3 sequence reads: CASSLDGGPPLYEQYF. The DNA for the CDR3 is TGCGCCAGCAGCTTGGACGGGGGACCCCCTCTCTACGAGCAGTACTTC.

This clone came up once. J is TRBJ1-2 and V is TRBV5-5; tentatively, D is TRBD1 (5 bases). Germline CDR1 reads SGHKS; CDR2 reads YYEKEE (reference sequence). Trimming left V 0 bases short and J 2 bases short, with 8 bases between. This CDR3 region has 14 residues. CDR3 sequence: CASSLATENYGYTF. DNA of the CDR3: TGTGCCAGCAGCTTGGCGACAGAGAACTATGGCTACACCTTC.

The chain employs TRBV28 and TRBJ1-5; TRBD1 matches 7 bases. V shed 6 bases, J shed 3 bases, and the junction held 8 bases outside the gene matches. This CDR3 is built from 15 residues. In germline, CDR1 is MDHEN, CDR2 SYDVKM. CDR3 protein: CASSPDRIPNQPQHF. For the CDR3, the DNA is TGTGCCAGCAGCCCGGACAGGATCCCCAATCAGCCCCAGCATTTT.

This chain joins TRBV5-1 and TRBJ1-1; D is ambiguous. The germline CDR1 and CDR2 sequences are SGHRS and YFSETQ. The V gene lost 0 bases and the J gene lost 7 bases, with 10 bases spanning the gap. This CDR3 comprises 13 residues. CDR3 region: CASSLAGSGEAFF. The CDR3 DNA is TGCGCCAGCAGCTTGGCGGGGAGCGGTGAAGCTTTCTTT. Full variable domain (missing parts from reference TRBV5-1 and TRBJ1-1): KAGVTQTPRYLIKTRGQQVTLSCSPISGHRSVSWYQQTPGQGLQFLFEYFSETQRNKGNFPGRFSGRQFSNSRSEMNVSTLELGDSALYLCASSLAGSGEAFFGQGTRLTVV.

The CDR3 loop reads CASSLVGQNTEAFF. The CDR3 bases are TGCGCCAGCAGCTTGGTGGGGCAGAACACTGAAGCTTTCTTT. The V gene is TRBV5-1, the J gene TRBJ1-1; D perhaps matches TRBD1 (5 bases). The V gene lost 0 bases and the J gene lost 1 base, with 7 bases spanning the gap. This CDR3 has 14 amino acids. Germline V lookup: CDR1 SGHRS, CDR2 YFSETQ.

This rearrangement joins TRBV5-1 to TRBJ2-4, with 7 bases identical to TRBD1. The CDR3 runs 14 residues. Looked up from germline, CDR1 is SGHRS and CDR2 is YFSETQ. The V and J ends lost 4 bases and 3 bases, in that order; junction bases with no gene match: 4. CDR3 sequence: CASSTGQNKNIQYF. CDR3 DNA sequence: TGCGCCAGCAGCACGGGACAGAACAAAAACATTCAGTACTTC.

In its sample, this clone was seen once. The chain combines TRBV2 with TRBJ1-1, with 8 bases identical to TRBD1. The CDR3 loop spans 14 amino acids. With V trimmed by 6 bases and J by 3 bases, 6 bases remained unmatched. CDR1 is SNHLY and CDR2 is FYNNEI in the germline V gene. The CDR3, as DNA: TGTGCCAGCAGGGCGGACAGGGAGGACACTGAAGCTTTCTTT. Protein sequence: CASRADREDTEAFF.

On this clone: This same CDR3 is encoded by further DNA sequences in the sample. This chain joins TRBV30 and TRBJ2-1; D is undetermined. The CDR3 consists of 11 residues. CDR1 GTSNPN and CDR2 SVGIG come from the germline V gene (reference sequence). Trimming removed 3 bases from V and 7 bases from J, with 7 bases in between. CDR3 DNA sequence: TGTGCCTGGAGCTTAGAGAATGAGCAGTTCTTC. It specifies CAWSLENEQFF.

A single count supports this clone. CDR3 protein: CAWSGLSEQYF. The CDR3 DNA follows: TGTGCCTGGAGCGGACTTTCCGAGCAGTACTTC. The genes are TRBV30 and TRBJ2-7; possible D gene TRBD2, 5 bases. The germline CDR1 and CDR2 sequences are GTSNPN and SVGIG (reference sequence). V lost 3 bases and J lost 6, with 9 bases in between. This CDR3 is 11 amino acids long.

This sequence joins TRBV5-8 and TRBJ2-5; 9 bases fit TRBD2. The germline V gene encodes CDR1 SGHTS and CDR2 YDEGEE. V dropped 2 bases and J dropped 1; count of bases not matched to a gene: 9. The CDR3 loop spans 17 amino acids. CDR3 protein: CASSFLPSGDLQETQYF. The CDR3 DNA reads TGTGCCAGCAGCTTTCTCCCTAGCGGGGACCTCCAAGAGACCCAGTACTTC.

The chain couples TRBV7-9 to TRBJ1-1, with D perhaps matching TRBD1 (6 bases). The ends were cut back, 1 base at V and 4 bases at J, with 13 bases in the middle. This CDR3 is 15 amino acids long. The germline V gene has CDR1 SEHNR and CDR2 FQNEAQ (reference sequence). This chain's CDR3 is CASSLETGVGTEAFF. The CDR3 DNA reads as TGTGCCAGCAGCTTAGAGACAGGAGTTGGCACTGAAGCTTTCTTT.

J is TRBJ2-2 and V is TRBV14; TRBD1 matches 7 bases. There are 16 residues in the CDR3. The V gene end was trimmed by 4 bases and the J gene end by 3 bases; junction bases not matched to a gene: 8. Germline CDR1 and CDR2: SGHDN and FVKESK. The CDR3 region is CASSRPGQLYTGELFF. The CDR3 DNA reads as TGTGCCAGCAGCCGCCCGGGACAGCTTTACACCGGGGAGCTGTTTTTT. Drawing the rest from reference TRBV14 and TRBJ2-2, the complete variable domain is EAGVTQFPSHSVIEKGQTVTLRCDPISGHDNLYWYRRVMGKEIKFLLHFVKESKQDESGMPNNRFLAERTGGTYSTLKVQPAELEDSGVYFCASSRPGQLYTGELFFGEGSRLTVL.

The V and J genes are TRBV5-4 and TRBJ2-7, with 7 bases matching TRBD1. Germline V lookup: CDR1 SGHNT, CDR2 YYREEE (reference sequence). The CDR3 runs to 14 residues. After removal of 2 bases from V and 3 bases from J, the junction contained 5 bases not matched to a gene. The CDR3 protein is CASSLTGDRYEQYF. DNA for the CDR3: TGTGCCAGCAGCTTAACAGGGGATCGCTACGAGCAGTACTTC.